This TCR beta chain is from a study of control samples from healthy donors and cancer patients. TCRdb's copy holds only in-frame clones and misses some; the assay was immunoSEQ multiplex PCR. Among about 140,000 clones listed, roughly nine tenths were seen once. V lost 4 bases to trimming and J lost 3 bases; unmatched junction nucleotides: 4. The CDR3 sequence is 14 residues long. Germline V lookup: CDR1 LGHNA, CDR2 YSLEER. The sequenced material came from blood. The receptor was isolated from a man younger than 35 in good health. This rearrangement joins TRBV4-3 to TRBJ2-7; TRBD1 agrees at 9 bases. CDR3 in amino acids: CASSPGTGIYEQYF. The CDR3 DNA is TGCGCCAGCAGCCCCGGGACAGGGATCTACGAGCAGTACTTC.